This TCR beta chain was sequenced in a study of T-cell memory formation after mild COVID-19. CDR1 is SEHNR, CDR2 FQNEAQ, per germline (reference sequence). V was clipped by 5 bases and J by 7 bases, with 9 bases between them. CDR3 length: 12 amino acids. A single record per CDR3 protein comes from TCRdb applying MiXCR to the 5' RACE reads. The data contain about 140,000 distinct CDR3 sequences, 14% of them singletons. The V and J genes are TRBV7-9 and TRBJ1-5; D is unclear. Sequencing input: PBMCs or a T cell subset sorted from them (not recorded which). This receptor was identified in an adult woman who had mild COVID-19 (a few samples of this study predate the infection). Cell type and time point are not known. As DNA, the CDR3 is TGTGCCAGCAGCGACCCTTTGCAGCCCCAGCATTTT. Translated, it gives CASSDPLQPQHF.